These 17 T cell receptor beta chains came from one sample sequenced in a study of blood T cell repertoires in COVID-19. Produced via immunoSEQ multiplex PCR; TCRdb's table is partial and in-frame only. The sample yields 100,000 to 150,000 clones, around 85% seen once. The sequenced sample was peripheral blood. The receptors shown here come from a woman of 80 years or more with acute or convalescent COVID-19.

This clone was seen only a few times. This chain links TRBV7-9 with TRBJ2-7, with 9 bases fitting TRBD1. CDR1 and CDR2 from the germline V gene are SEHNR and FQNEAQ (reference sequence). With 5 bases clipped from V and 2 bases from J, the junction kept 10 bases outside the gene matches. This CDR3 region has 16 residues. CDR3 DNA: TGTGCCAGCAGCCACCCTCCCGGGACAGGGCCCTACGAGCAGTACTTC. It specifies CASSHPPGTGPYEQYF.

The chain combines TRBV5-1 with TRBJ1-3; 7 bases are a match to TRBD1. CDR1 is SGHRS and CDR2 is YFSETQ in the germline V gene. The trim removed 0 bases at V and 2 bases at J, leaving 2 bases unmatched. The CDR3 has 15 amino acids. The CDR3 spells CASSLARGAGNTIYF. In nucleotides, the CDR3 is TGCGCCAGCAGCTTGGCCAGGGGGGCTGGAAACACCATATATTTT.

This clone came up once. This chain links TRBV10-3 with TRBJ1-1; tentative D call: TRBD1 (5 bases). V gave up 3 bases and J gave up 3 bases, with 14 bases separating them. Germline-derived CDR1 and CDR2 are ENHRY and SYGVKD. The CDR3 consists of 15 residues. The CDR3 sequence: CAISDWGGGDTEAFF. The CDR3 nucleotides read TGTGCCATCAGTGATTGGGGCGGGGGGGACACTGAAGCTTTCTTT.

The chain carries TRBV5-3 and TRBJ2-2, with 7 bases identical to TRBD2. TRBV5-3 is treated as an ORF (open reading frame) with a function not yet certain. Trimming took 6 bases from V and 1 from J; bases not matched to a gene: 6. This CDR3 region has 15 residues. As DNA, the CDR3 is TGTGCCAGAACCCTGCCTAGCGGGAACACCGGGGAGCTGTTTTTT. Translating it yields CARTLPSGNTGELFF.

J is TRBJ1-5 and V is TRBV3-1 (or the pseudogene TRBV3-2); D perhaps matches TRBD1 (5 bases). CDR1 is LGHDT and CDR2 is YNNKEL in the germline V gene (reference sequence). CDR3 length: 15 amino acids. Deletions cut 0 bases from V and 4 bases from J, with 10 bases between. CDR3 sequence reads: CASSQDLRQNQPQHF. DNA for the CDR3: TGTGCCAGCAGCCAAGATTTGAGACAGAATCAGCCCCAGCATTTT.

The chain combines TRBV6-1 with TRBJ1-2; TRBD1 agrees at 9 bases. In germline, CDR1 is MNHNS, CDR2 SASEGT. This CDR3 has 14 amino acids. V lost 1 base to trimming and J lost 7 bases; unmatched junction nucleotides: 4. The CDR3 DNA follows: TGTGCCAGCAGTGAAGGGACAGGGGTTAGTGGCTACACCTTC. This encodes CASSEGTGVSGYTF.

The J gene is TRBJ1-2, the V gene TRBV5-5; D is perhaps TRBD1 (6 bases). Germline V lookup: CDR1 SGHKS, CDR2 YYEKEE (reference sequence). This CDR3 is built from 15 residues. V was clipped by 0 bases and J by 8 bases, with 17 bases between them. CDR3: CASSLESSGARGYTF. CDR3 sequence (DNA): TGTGCCAGCAGCTTGGAGAGTTCAGGGGCCCGCGGCTACACCTTC.

The rearrangement joins TRBV3-1 (or the pseudogene TRBV3-2) to TRBJ1-4; no clear D. Trimming stripped 6 bases from V and 0 bases from J, with 11 bases between. Germline values: CDR1 LGHDT, CDR2 YNNKEL (reference sequence). The length of the CDR3 is 15 residues. CDR3 DNA sequence: TGTGCCAGCAGTTTTTCACCAGCAACTAATGAAAAACTGTTTTTT. Protein product: CASSFSPATNEKLFF.

The V gene is TRBV6-2 or TRBV6-3, the J gene TRBJ2-3; D unresolved. The CDR3 is 16 amino acids. Between the trimmed V and J ends, which lost 6 bases and 1 base, there was a span of 17 bases. Germline V gene data show CDR1 as MNHEY and CDR2 as SVGEGT. The CDR3 is CASSSDFNLGTDTQYF. The CDR3 nucleotides are TGTGCCAGCAGCTCCGACTTCAATCTCGGCACAGATACGCAGTATTTT.

The chain employs TRBV7-9 and TRBJ1-4; the D is unclear. Trimming left V 1 base short and J 2 bases short, with 8 bases between. CDR3 length equals 15 residues. CDR1 is SEHNR, CDR2 FQNEAQ, per germline (reference sequence). The CDR3: CASSLEAGTNEKLFF. In DNA form, the CDR3 reads TGTGCCAGCAGCTTAGAGGCGGGGACTAATGAAAAACTGTTTTTT.

The chain joins TRBV6-5 to TRBJ1-1; no definite D call. Germline-derived CDR1 and CDR2 are MNHEY and SVGAGI. V was clipped by 7 bases and J by 1 base, with 10 bases between them. CDR3 length: 13 residues. The CDR3 nucleotides are TGTGCCAGCACCAAACAGCCGAACACTGAAGCTTTCTTT. It is translated as CASTKQPNTEAFF.

CDR3 protein: CASSYSGRGNTIYF. CDR3 nucleotides: TGTGCCAGCAGTTATTCGGGGAGAGGAAACACCATATATTTT. This chain links TRBV6-6 with TRBJ1-3; no clear D. The V gene's germline CDR1 is MNHNY and CDR2 SVGAGI (reference sequence). V dropped 3 bases and J dropped 4 bases, with 10 bases sitting between them. The CDR3 contains 14 residues.

This chain connects TRBV4-2 to TRBJ1-4, with D perhaps matching TRBD1 (5 bases). Germline V gene sequence: CDR1 LGHNA, CDR2 YNFKEQ. V shed 5 bases and J shed 2 bases, with 12 bases lying between them. This CDR3 is 15 amino acids long. CDR3: CASSTRGATNEKLFF. The CDR3 nucleotides read TGTGCCAGCAGCACCCGCGGGGCCACTAATGAAAAACTGTTTTTT.

The V gene is TRBV19, the J gene TRBJ1-5; tentatively, D is TRBD1 (6 bases). Germline-derived CDR1 and CDR2 are LNHDA and SQIVND (reference sequence). The CDR3 runs 21 residues. V was clipped by 2 bases and J by 4 bases, with 30 bases between them. The CDR3, as DNA: TGTGCCAGTAGTATAAGGTTTGGACAGCCAGGTATAGGTATGAAAAATCAGCCCCAGCATTTT. Amino acids: CASSIRFGQPGIGMKNQPQHF.

The chain couples TRBV5-8 to TRBJ2-3; unclear D gene. The germline V gene encodes CDR1 SGHTS and CDR2 YDEGEE. Trimming pared 4 bases from V and 2 bases from J, leaving 14 bases between. The CDR3 loop spans 15 amino acids. The CDR3 nucleotides read TGTGCCAGCAGCACGAATAGGCGGTCCACAGATACGCAGTATTTT. Translation gives CASSTNRRSTDTQYF.

J is TRBJ2-5 and V is TRBV13; 8 positions agree with TRBD2. There are 17 residues in the CDR3. The V and J ends lost 2 bases and 3 bases, in that order; junction bases with no gene match: 11. The germline gives CDR1 PRHDT, CDR2 FYEKMQ (reference sequence). The CDR3 DNA follows: TGTGCCAGCAGCTTAAGGTTCCAGCGGGGGCAGAAAGAGACCCAGTACTTC. Protein product: CASSLRFQRGQKETQYF. The whole variable domain, remainder taken from reference TRBV13 and TRBJ2-5, is AAGVIQSPRHLIKEKRETATLKCYPIPRHDTVYWYQQGPGQDPQFLISFYEKMQSDKGSIPDRFSAQQFSDYHSELNMSSLELGDSALYFCASSLRFQRGQKETQYFGPGTRLLVL.

This clone has a single count. The chain employs TRBV5-4 and TRBJ1-4, with 9 positions matching TRBD1. Germline CDR1 SGHNT, CDR2 YYREEE (reference sequence). The CDR3 contains 16 residues. J gave up 3 bases and V 4 bases, and 7 bases lay outside the gene matches. CDR3 in DNA: TGTGCCAGCAGCGTCGCCGGGACAGGGTCTAATGAAAAACTGTTTTTT. As protein: CASSVAGTGSNEKLFF. Full variable domain (remainder filled in from reference TRBV5-4 and TRBJ1-4): ETGVTQSPTHLIKTRGQQVTLRCSSQSGHNTVSWYQQALGQGPQFIFQYYREEENGRGNFPPRFSGLQFPNYSSELNVNALELDDSALYLCASSVAGTGSNEKLFFGSGTQLSVL.